This T cell receptor beta chain emerged from a study of T cells in Graves' hyperthyroidism and ophthalmopathy. From RNA transcripts, TCR beta CDR3 regions were amplified. The TCR CDR3 first-round RT-PCR relied on the HTBI primer set. Each CDR3 protein gets one entry after TCRdb re-called the multiplex PCR reads with MiXCR. The sample carries about 410,000 distinct CDR3 sequences, around 13% recorded once. The V gene end was trimmed by 0 bases and the J gene end by 7 bases; junction bases not matched to a gene: 9. CDR3 length: 16 residues. CDR1 is MNHNS and CDR2 is SASEGT in the germline V gene. The V and J genes are TRBV6-1 and TRBJ1-5, with 7 bases lining up with TRBD1. Sequencing used blood. The receptor was derived from a woman in her twenties or thirties with Graves' ophthalmopathy. CDR3 sequence reads: CASSEARQGRGQPQHF. The CDR3 DNA sequence: TGTGCCAGCAGTGAAGCGCGACAGGGTAGGGGACAGCCCCAGCATTTT.